The T cell receptor (beta chain) described here comes from a study of vaccination and CD4 T cells after COVID-19. Trimming left V 6 bases short and J 0 bases short, with 9 bases between. Germline lookup yields CDR1 SEHNR and CDR2 FQNEAQ (reference sequence). The CDR3 has 15 residues. The Oncomine TCR Beta short-read assay was applied to DNA of cultured CD4+ T cells. TCRdb analysed the PCR reads with MiXCR anew, one entry per CDR3 protein. The sample yields some 22,000 distinct CDR3 sequences, approximately 65% seen once. Note on this clonotype: Its antigen is unidentified.

Stated treatment: roughly nine-day PBMC culture with coronavirus spike peptide pools or control peptides (ViraFEST assay). The sequenced sample was CD4+ T cells from blood, cultured in vitro, obtained before SARS-CoV-2 vaccination. The rearrangement uses TRBV7-9 and TRBJ1-6, with D tentatively TRBD1 (6 bases). This receptor was obtained from a human donor who received a COVID-19 vaccine. Written as DNA, the CDR3 is TGTGCCAGCAGTACAGGGAGCTCCTATAATTCACCCCTCCACTTT. Protein sequence: CASSTGSSYNSPLHF.